This TCR beta chain was captured in a study of blood T cell repertoires in COVID-19. Trimming took 7 bases from V and 1 from J, leaving 5 bases between them. The CDR3 contains 11 residues. Germline V CDR1 and CDR2: SGDLS, YYNGEE. Original analysis: From reference gene primer amplification, estimates of nucleated cell counts were derived. The assay was immunoSEQ multiplex PCR, and TCRdb's table has in-frame clones only and misses some. The D gene and trimming were derived from the DNA, and the V and J assignments and clone size from that table. Counted here are about 400,000 clones, more than 85% occurring once; the ten biggest clones make up around 3%. Allocation to cohorts depended on clinical history reported by the participants. Donors of Cohort 3 who recovered were those that had two negative PCRs, clearance, or symptom resolution.

The chain employs TRBV9 and TRBJ1-2, with unresolved D. The origin of this receptor is a woman in her 30s who had recovered from COVID-19. The sample was PBMCs or T cells enriched from blood (not recorded which). CDR3 nucleotides: TGTGCCAGCGAGTATAACTATGGCTACACCTTC. Protein sequence: CASEYNYGYTF.